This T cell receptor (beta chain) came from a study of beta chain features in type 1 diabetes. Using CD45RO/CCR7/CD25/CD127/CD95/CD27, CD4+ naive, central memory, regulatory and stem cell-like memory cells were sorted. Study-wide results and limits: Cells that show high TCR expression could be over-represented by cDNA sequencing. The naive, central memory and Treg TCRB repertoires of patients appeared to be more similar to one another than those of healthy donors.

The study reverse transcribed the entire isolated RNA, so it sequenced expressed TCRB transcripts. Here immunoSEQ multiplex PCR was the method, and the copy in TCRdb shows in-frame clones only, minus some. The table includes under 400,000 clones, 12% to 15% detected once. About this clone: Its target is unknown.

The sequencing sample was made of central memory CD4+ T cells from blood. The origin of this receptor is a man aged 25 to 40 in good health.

The CDR3 sequence: CASSLWPQTSGEAFF. CDR3 bases: TGTGCCAGCAGTTTATGGCCCCAAACATCGGGTGAAGCTTTCTTT. The rearrangement uses TRBV27 and TRBJ1-1, with no clear D. The CDR3 runs 15 residues. The V gene's germline CDR1 is MNHEY and CDR2 SMNVEV (reference sequence). Trimming removed 1 base at V and 7 bases at J, with 16 bases between.